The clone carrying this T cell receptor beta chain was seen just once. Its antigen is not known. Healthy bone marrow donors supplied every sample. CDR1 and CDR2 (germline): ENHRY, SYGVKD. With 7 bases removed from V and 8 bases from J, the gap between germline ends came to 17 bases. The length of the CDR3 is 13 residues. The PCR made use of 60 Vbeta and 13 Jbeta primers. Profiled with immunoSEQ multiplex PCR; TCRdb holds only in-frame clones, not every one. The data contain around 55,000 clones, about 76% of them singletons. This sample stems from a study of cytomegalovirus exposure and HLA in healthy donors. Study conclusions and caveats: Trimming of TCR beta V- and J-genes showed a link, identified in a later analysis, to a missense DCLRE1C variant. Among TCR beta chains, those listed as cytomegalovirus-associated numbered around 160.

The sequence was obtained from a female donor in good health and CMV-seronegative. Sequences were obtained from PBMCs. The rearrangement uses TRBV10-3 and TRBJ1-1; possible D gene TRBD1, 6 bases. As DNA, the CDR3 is TGTGCCATCAAGAAGACAGGCCAAGAAGAAGCTTTCTTT. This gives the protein CAIKKTGQEEAFF.